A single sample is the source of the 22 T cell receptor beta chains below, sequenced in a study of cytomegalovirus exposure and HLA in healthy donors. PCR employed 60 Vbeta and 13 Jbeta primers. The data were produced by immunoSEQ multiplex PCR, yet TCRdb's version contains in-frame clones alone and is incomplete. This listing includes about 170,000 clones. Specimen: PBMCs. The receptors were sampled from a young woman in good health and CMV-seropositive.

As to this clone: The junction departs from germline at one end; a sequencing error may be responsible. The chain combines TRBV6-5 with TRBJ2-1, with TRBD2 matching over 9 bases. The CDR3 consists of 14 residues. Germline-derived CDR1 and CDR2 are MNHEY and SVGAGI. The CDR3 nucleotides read TGTGCCAGCAGTTCCCCAGCGGGGGGCCATGAGCGGTTCTTC. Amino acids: CASSSPAGGHERFF.

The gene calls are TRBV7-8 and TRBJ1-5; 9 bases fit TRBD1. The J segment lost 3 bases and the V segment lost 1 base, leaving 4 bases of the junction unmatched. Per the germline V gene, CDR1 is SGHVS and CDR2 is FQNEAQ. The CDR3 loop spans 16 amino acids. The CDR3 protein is CASSLEGQGFNQPQHF. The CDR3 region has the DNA TGTGCCAGCAGCTTAGAGGGACAGGGTTTCAATCAGCCCCAGCATTTT.

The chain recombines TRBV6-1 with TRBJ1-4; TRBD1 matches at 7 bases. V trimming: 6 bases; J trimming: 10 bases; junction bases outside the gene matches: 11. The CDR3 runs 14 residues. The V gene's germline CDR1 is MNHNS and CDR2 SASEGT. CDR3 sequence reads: CASSATQDRLKLFF. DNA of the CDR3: TGTGCCAGCAGCGCCACCCAGGACAGGTTAAAACTGTTTTTT.

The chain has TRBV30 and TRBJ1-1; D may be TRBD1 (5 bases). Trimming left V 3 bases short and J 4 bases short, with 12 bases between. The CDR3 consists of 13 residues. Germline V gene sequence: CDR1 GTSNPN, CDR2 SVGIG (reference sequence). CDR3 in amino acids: CAWSSGGGTEAFF. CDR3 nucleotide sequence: TGTGCCTGGAGCTCGGGGGGAGGCACTGAAGCTTTCTTT.

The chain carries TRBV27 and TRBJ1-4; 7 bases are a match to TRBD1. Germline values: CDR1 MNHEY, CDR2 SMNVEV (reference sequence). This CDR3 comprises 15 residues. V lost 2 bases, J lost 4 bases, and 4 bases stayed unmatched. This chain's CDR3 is CASSLGAGGNEKLFF. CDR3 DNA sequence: TGTGCCAGCAGTTTAGGAGCAGGGGGTAATGAAAAACTGTTTTTT.

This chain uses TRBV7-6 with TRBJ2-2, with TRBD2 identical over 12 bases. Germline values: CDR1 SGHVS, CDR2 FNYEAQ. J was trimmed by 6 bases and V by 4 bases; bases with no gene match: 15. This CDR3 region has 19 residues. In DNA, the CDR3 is TGTGCCAGCAGCTCCCGACTAGCGGGAGACGGGACCCCCCCCGGGGAGCTGTTTTTT. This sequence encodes CASSSRLAGDGTPPGELFF.

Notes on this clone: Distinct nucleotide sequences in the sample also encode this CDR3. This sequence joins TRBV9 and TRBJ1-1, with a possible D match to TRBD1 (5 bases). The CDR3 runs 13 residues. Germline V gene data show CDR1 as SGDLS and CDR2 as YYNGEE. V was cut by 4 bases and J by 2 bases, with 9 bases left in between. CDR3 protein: CASSLTGNTEAFF. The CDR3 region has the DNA TGTGCCAGCAGCTTAACAGGTAACACTGAAGCTTTCTTT.

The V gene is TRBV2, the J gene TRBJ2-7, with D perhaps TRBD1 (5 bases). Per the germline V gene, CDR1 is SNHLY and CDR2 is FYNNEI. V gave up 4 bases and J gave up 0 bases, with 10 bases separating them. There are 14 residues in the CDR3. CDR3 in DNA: TGTGCCAGCAGTGTTGACAGCACCTCCTACGAGCAGTACTTC. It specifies CASSVDSTSYEQYF.

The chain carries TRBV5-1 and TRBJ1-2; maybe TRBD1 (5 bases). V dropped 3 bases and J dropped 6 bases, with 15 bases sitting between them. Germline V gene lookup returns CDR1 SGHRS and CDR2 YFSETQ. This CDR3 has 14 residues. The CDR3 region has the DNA TGCGCCAGCAGCTCCTTAGGCCAGGGTGATGGCTACACCTTC. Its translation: CASSSLGQGDGYTF. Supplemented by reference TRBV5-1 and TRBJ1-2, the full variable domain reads KAGVTQTPRYLIKTRGQQVTLSCSPISGHRSVSWYQQTPGQGLQFLFEYFSETQRNKGNFPGRFSGRQFSNSRSEMNVSTLELGDSALYLCASSSLGQGDGYTFGSGTRLTVV.

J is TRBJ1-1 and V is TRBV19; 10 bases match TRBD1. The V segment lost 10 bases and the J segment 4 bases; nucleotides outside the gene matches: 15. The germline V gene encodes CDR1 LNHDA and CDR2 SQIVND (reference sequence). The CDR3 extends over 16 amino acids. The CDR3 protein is CATSGTGVLWGTEAFF. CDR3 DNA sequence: TGTGCCACCTCCGGGACAGGGGTTTTGTGGGGCACTGAAGCTTTCTTT.

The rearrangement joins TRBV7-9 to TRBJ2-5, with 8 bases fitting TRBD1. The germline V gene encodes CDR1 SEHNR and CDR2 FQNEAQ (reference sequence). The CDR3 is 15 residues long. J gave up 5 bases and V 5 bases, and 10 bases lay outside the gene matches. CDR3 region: CASSLRGHRGETQYF. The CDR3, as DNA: TGTGCCAGCAGCCTCAGGGGGCATCGAGGGGAGACCCAGTACTTC.

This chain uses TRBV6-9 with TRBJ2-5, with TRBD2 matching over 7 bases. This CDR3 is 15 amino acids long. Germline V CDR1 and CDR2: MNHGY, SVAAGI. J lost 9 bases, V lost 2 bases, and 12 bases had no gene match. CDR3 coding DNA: TGTGCCAGCAGTTATCAGAGCGGGGAGCTTCCTCCCCAGTACTTC. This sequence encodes CASSYQSGELPPQYF.

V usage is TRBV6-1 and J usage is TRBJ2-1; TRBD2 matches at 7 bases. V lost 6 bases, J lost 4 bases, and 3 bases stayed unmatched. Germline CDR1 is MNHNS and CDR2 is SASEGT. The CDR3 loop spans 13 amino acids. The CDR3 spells CASRGLSYNEQFF. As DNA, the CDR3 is TGTGCCAGCAGGGGACTATCATACAATGAGCAGTTCTTC.

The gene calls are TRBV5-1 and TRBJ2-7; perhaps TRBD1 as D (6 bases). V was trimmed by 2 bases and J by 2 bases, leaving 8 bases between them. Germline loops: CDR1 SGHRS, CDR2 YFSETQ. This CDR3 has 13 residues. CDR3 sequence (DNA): TGCGCCAGCAGCTTCGGACAGACCTACGAGCAGTACTTC. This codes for CASSFGQTYEQYF.

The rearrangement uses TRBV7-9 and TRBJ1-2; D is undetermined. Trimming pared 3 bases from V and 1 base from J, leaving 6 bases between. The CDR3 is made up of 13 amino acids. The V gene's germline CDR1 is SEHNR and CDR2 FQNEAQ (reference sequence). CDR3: CASSLSLNYGYTF. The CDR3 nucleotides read TGTGCCAGCAGCTTGTCCCTTAACTATGGCTACACCTTC.

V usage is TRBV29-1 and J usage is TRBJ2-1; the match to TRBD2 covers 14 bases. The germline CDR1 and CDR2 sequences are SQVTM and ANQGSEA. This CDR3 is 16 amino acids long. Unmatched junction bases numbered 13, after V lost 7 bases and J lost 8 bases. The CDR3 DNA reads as TGCAGCGCCTACCTGCTGGGGACTAGCGGGAGTTATGAGCAGTTCTTC. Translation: CSAYLLGTSGSYEQFF.

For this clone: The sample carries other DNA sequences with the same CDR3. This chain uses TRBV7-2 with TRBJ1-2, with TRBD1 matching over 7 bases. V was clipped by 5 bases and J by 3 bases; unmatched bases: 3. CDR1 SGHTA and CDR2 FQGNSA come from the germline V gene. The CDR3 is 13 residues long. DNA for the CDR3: TGTGCCAGCAGCCTCGGGACAGACTATGGCTACACCTTC. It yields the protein CASSLGTDYGYTF.

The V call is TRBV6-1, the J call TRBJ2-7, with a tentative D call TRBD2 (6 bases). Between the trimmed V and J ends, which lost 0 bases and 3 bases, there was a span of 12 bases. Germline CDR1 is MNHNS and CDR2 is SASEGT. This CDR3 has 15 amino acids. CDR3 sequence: CASSEARAEGYEQYF. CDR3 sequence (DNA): TGTGCCAGCAGTGAAGCGCGAGCGGAGGGCTACGAGCAGTACTTC.

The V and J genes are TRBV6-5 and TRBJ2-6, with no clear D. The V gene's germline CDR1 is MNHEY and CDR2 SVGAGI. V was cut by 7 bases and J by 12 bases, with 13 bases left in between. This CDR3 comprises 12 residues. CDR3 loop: CASIVTFGVLTF. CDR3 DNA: TGTGCCAGCATCGTCACCTTCGGCGTCCTGACTTTC.

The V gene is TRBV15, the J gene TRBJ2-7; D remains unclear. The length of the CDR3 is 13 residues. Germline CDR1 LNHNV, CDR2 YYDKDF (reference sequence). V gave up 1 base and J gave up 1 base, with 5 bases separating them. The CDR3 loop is CATSRAQSYEQYF. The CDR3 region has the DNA TGTGCCACCAGCAGAGCCCAGTCCTACGAGCAGTACTTC.

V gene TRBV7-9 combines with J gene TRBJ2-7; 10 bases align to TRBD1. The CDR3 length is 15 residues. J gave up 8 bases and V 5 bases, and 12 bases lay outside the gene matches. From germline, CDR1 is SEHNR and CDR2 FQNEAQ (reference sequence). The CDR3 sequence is CASSRVDRGRTKQYF. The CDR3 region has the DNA TGTGCCAGCAGCCGCGTAGACAGGGGGCGGACCAAGCAGTACTTC.

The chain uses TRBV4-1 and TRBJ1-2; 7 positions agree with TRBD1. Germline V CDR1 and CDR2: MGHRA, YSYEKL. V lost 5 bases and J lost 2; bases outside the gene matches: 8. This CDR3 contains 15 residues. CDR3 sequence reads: CASSDRQGGNYGYTF. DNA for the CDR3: TGCGCCAGCAGCGACCGACAGGGTGGCAACTATGGCTACACCTTC.